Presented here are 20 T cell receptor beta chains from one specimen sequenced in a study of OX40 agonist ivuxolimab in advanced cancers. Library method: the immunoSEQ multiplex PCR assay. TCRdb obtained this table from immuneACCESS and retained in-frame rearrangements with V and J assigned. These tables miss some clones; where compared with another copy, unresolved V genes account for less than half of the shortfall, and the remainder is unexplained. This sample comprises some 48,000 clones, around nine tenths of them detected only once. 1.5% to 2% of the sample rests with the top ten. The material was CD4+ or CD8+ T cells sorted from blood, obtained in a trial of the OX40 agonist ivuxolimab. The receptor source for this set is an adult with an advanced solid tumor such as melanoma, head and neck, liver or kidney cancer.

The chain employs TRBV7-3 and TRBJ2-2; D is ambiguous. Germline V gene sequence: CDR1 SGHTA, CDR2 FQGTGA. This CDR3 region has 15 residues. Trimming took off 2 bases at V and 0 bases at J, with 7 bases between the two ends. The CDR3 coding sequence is TGTGCCAGCAGCTTATCCCCGCCGAACACCGGGGAGCTGTTTTTT. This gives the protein CASSLSPPNTGELFF.

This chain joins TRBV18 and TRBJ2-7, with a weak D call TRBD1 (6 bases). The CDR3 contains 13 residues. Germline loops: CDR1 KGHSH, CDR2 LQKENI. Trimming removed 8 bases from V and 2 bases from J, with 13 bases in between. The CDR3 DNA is TGTGCCAGCGGACAACAGGGAGCCTACGAGCAGTACTTC. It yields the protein CASGQQGAYEQYF.

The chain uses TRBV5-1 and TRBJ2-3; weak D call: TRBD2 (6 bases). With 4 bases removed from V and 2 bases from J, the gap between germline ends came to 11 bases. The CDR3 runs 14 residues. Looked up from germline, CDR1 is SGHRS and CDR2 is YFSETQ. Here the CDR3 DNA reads TGCGCCAGCAGCCCCGGGACTGCCACAGATACGCAGTATTTT. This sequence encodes CASSPGTATDTQYF.

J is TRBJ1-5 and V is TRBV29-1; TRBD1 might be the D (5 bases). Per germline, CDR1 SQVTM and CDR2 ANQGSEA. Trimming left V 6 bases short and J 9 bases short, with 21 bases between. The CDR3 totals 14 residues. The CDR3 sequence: CSVQGTAHEGPQHF. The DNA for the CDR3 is TGCAGCGTGCAAGGGACGGCCCATGAAGGGCCCCAGCATTTT.

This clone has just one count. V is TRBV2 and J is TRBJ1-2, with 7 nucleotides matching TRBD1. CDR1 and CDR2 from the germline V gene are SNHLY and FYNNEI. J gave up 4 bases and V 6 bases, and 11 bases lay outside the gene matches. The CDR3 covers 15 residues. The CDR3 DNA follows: TGTGCCAGCAGGAACGACAGGGCGGAGGGCTATGGCTACACCTTC. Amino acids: CASRNDRAEGYGYTF.

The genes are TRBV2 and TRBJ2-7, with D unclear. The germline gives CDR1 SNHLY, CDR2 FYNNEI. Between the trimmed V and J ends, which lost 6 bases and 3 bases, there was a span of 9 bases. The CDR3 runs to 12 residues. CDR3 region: CASRADHYEQYF. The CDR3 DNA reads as TGTGCCAGCAGGGCTGATCACTACGAGCAGTACTTC.

The CDR3 DNA reads as TGTGCCAGCAGTGAATTACAGGGGGCGTCGGCTGAAGCTTTCTTT. This translates into CASSELQGASAEAFF. J is TRBJ1-1 and V is TRBV6-1, with 9 bases fitting TRBD1. With V trimmed by 2 bases and J by 6 bases, 7 bases remained unmatched. The CDR3 spans 15 residues. Germline V gene data show CDR1 as MNHNS and CDR2 as SASEGT.

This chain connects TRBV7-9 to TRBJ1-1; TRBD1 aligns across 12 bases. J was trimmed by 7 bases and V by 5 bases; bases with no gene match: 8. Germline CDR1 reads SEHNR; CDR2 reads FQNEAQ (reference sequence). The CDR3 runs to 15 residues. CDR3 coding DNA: TGTGCCAGCAGCAACCCGGGACAGGGGGCTGGTGAAGCTTTCTTT. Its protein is CASSNPGQGAGEAFF.

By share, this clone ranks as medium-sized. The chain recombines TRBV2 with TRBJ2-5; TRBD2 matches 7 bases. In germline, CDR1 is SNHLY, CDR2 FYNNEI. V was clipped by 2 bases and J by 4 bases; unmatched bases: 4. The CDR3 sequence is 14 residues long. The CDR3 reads CASSEPAGLETQYF. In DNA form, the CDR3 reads TGTGCCAGCAGTGAACCAGCGGGGCTAGAGACCCAGTACTTC.

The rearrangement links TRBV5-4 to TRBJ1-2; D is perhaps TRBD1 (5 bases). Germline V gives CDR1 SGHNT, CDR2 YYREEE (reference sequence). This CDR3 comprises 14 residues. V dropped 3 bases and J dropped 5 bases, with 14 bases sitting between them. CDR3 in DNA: TGTGCCAGCAGCTCTGACAGCGAATCTTATGGCTACACCTTC. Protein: CASSSDSESYGYTF.

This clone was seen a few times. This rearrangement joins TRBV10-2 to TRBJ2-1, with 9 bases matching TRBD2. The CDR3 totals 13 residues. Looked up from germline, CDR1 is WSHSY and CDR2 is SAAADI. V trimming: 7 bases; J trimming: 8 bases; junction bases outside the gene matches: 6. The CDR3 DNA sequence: TGCGCCAGCATGATTGCGGGGGGGCATGAGCAGTTCTTC. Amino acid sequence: CASMIAGGHEQFF.

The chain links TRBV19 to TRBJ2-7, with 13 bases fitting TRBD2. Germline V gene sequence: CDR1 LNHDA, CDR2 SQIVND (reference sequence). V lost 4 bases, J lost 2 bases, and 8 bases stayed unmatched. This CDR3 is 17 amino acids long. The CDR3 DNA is TGTGCCAGTAGTACCGGGACTAGCGGGACAGTCGCCTACGAGCAGTACTTC. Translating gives CASSTGTSGTVAYEQYF.

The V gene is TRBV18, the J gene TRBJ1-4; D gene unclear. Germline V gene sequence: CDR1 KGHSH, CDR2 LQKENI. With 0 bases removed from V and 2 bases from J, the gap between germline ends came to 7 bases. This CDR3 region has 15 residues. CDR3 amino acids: CASSPPIGTNEKLFF. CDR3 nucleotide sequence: TGTGCCAGCTCACCACCGATAGGGACTAATGAAAAACTGTTTTTT.

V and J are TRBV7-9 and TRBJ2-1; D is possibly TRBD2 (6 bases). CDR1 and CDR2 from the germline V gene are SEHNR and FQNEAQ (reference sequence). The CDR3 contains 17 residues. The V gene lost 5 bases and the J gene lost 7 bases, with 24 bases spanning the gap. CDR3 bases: TGTGCCAGCAGCATTATTCTAGCGCCAAGGGGTGGGAATGAGCAGTTCTTC. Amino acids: CASSIILAPRGGNEQFF.

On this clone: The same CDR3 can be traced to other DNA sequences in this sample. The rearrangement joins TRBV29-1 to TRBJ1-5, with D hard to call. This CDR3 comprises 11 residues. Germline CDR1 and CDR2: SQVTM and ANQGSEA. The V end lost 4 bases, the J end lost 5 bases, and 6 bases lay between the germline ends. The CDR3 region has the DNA TGCAGCGTTGGGCACGATCAGCCCCAGCATTTT. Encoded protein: CSVGHDQPQHF. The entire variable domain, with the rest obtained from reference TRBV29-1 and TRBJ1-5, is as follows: SAVISQKPSRDICQRGTSLTIQCQVDSQVTMMFWYRQQPGQSLTLIATANQGSEATYESGFVIDKFPISRPNLTFSTLTVSNMSPEDSSIYLCSVGHDQPQHFGDGTRLSIL.

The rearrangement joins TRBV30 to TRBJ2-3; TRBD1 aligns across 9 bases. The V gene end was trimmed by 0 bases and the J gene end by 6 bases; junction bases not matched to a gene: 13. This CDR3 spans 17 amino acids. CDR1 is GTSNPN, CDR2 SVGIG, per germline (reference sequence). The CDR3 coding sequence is TGTGCCTGGAGTGTATCGGGCGGGACAGGGATTTCGGATACGCAGTATTTT. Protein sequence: CAWSVSGGTGISDTQYF.

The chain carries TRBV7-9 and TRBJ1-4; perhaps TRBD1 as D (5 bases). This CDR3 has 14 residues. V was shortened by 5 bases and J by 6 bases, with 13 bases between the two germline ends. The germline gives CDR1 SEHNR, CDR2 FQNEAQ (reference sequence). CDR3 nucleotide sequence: TGTGCCAGCAGCCCGACAGTCGGCCATGAAAAACTGTTTTTT. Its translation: CASSPTVGHEKLFF.

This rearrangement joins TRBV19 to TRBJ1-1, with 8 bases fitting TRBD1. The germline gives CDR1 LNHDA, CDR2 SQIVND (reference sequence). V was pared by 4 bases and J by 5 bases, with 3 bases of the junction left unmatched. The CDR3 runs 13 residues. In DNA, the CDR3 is TGTGCCAGTAGTAACCGACAGGGGACTGAAGCTTTCTTT. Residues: CASSNRQGTEAFF. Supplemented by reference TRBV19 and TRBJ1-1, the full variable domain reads DGGITQSPKYLFRKEGQNVTLSCEQNLNHDAMYWYRQDPGQGLRLIYYSQIVNDFQKGDIAEGYSVSREKKESFPLTVTSAQKNPTAFYLCASSNRQGTEAFFGQGTRLTVV.

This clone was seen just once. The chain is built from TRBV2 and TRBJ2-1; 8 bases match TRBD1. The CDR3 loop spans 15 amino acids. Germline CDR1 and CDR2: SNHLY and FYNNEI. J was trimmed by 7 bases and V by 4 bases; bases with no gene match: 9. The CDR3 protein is CASSGYRGIENEQFF. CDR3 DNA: TGTGCCAGCAGTGGATACAGGGGGATCGAGAATGAGCAGTTCTTC.

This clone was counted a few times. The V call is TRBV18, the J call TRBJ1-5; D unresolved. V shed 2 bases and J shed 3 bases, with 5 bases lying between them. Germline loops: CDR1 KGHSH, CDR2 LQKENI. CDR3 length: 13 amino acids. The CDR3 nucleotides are TGTGCCAGCTCACCAGAGGCCAATCAGCCCCAGCATTTT. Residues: CASSPEANQPQHF.